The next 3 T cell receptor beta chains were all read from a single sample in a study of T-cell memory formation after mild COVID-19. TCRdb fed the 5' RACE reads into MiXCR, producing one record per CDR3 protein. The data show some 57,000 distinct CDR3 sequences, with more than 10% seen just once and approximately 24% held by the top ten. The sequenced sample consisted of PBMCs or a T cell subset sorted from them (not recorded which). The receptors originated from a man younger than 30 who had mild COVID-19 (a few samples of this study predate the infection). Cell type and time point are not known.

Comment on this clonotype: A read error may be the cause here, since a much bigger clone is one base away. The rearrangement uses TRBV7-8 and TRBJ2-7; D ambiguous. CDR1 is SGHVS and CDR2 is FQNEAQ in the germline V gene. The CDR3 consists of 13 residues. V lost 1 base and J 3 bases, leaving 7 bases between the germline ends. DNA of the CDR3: TGTGCCAGCAGCTTAGACGAAATCTACGAGCAGTACTTC. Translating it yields CASSLDEIYEQYF.

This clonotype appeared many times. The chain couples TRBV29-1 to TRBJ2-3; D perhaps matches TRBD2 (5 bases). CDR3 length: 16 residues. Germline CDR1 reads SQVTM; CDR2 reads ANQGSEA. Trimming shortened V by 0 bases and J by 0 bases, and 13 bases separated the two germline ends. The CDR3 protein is CSVEDPLSASTDTQYF. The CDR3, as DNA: TGCAGCGTTGAAGATCCCCTTAGCGCCAGCACAGATACGCAGTATTTT.

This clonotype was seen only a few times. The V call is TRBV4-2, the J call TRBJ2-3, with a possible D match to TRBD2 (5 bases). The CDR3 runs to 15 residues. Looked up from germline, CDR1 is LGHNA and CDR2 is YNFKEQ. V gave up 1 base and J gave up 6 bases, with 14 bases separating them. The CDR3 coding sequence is TGTGCCAGCAGCCAAGGGAGCGGTTTGTTCGATACGCAGTATTTT. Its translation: CASSQGSGLFDTQYF.